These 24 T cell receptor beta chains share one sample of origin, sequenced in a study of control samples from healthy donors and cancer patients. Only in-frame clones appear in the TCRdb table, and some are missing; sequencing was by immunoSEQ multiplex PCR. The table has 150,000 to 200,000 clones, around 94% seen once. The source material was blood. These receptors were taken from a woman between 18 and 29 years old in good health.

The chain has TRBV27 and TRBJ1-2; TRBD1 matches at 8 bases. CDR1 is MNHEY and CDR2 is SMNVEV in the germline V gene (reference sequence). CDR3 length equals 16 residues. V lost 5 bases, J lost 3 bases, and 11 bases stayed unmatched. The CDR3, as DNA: TGTGCCAGCAGTCGGGACAGGTACCATTTGGACTATGGCTACACCTTC. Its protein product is CASSRDRYHLDYGYTF.

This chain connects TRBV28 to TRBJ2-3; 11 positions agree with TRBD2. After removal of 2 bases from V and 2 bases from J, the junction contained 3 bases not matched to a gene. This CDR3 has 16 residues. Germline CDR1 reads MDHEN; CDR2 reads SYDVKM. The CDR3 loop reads CASSLTSGGFTDTQYF. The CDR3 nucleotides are TGTGCCAGCAGTTTAACTAGCGGGGGATTCACAGATACGCAGTATTTT.

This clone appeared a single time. CDR3 amino acids: CAISESRQGLDYGYTF. In DNA, the CDR3 is TGTGCCATCAGTGAGTCGAGGCAGGGGCTCGACTATGGCTACACCTTC. The V gene is TRBV10-3, the J gene TRBJ1-2; TRBD1 might be the D (6 bases). Trimming shortened V by 0 bases and J by 3 bases, and 14 bases separated the two germline ends. Germline assignment: CDR1 ENHRY and CDR2 SYGVKD. The length of the CDR3 is 16 residues.

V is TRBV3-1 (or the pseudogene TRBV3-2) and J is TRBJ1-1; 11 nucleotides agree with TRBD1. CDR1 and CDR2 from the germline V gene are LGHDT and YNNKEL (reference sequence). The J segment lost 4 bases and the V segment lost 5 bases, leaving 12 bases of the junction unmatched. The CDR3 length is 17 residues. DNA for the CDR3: TGTGCCAGCAGCGGGGACTGGGGGACAGGGGGAGGCACTGAAGCTTTCTTT. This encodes CASSGDWGTGGGTEAFF.

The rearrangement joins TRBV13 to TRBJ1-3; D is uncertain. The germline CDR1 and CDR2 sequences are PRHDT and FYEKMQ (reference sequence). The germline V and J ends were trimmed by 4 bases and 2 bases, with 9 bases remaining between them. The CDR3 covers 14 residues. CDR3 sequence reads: CASSWAYPGNTIYF. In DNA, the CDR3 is TGTGCCAGCAGCTGGGCCTATCCTGGAAACACCATATATTTT.

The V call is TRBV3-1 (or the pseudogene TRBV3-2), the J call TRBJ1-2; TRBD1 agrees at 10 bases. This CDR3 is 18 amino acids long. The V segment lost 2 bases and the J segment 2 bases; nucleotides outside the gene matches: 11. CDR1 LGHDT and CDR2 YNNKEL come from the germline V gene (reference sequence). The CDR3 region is CASSQLTGGRLGNYGYTF. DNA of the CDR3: TGTGCCAGCAGCCAATTGACAGGGGGCCGTTTAGGAAACTATGGCTACACCTTC.

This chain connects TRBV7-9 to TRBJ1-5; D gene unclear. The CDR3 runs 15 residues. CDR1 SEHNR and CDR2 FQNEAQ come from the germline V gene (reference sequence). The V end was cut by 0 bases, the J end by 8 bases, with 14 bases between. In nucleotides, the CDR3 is TGTGCCAGCAGCTTAGCGGGCAGAAACGGGGAGCCCCAGCATTTT. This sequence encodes CASSLAGRNGEPQHF. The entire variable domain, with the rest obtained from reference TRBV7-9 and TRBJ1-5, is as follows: DTGVSQNPRHKITKRGQNVTFRCDPISEHNRLYWYRQTLGQGPEFLTYFQNEAQLEKSRLLSDRFSAERPKGSFSTLEIQRTEQGDSAMYLCASSLAGRNGEPQHFGDGTRLSIL.

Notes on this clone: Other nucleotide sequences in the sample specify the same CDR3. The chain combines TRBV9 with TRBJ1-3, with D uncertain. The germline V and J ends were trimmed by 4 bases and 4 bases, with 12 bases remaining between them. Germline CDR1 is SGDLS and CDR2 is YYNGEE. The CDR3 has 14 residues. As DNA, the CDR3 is TGTGCCAGCAGCTCCGCGGGAGCCGGAAACACCATATATTTT. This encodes CASSSAGAGNTIYF.

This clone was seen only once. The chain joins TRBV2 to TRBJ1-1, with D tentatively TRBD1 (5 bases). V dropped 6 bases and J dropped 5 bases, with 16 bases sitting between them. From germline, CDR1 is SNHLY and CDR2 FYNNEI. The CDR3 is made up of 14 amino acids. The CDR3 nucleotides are TGTGCCAGCAGCCCCTTCTTGGGGGGGACTGAAGCTTTCTTT. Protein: CASSPFLGGTEAFF. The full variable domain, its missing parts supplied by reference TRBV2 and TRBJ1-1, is EPEVTQTPSHQVTQMGQEVILRCVPISNHLYFYWYRQILGQKVEFLVSFYNNEISEKSEIFDDQFSVERPDGSNFTLKIRSTKLEDSAMYFCASSPFLGGTEAFFGQGTRLTVV.

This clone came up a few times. The CDR3 region is CASSYDGTSNQPQHF. The CDR3 DNA is TGTGCCAGCAGTTACGACGGGACCAGCAATCAGCCCCAGCATTTT. The chain is built from TRBV6-6 and TRBJ1-5, with a weak D call TRBD1 (5 bases). The germline CDR1 and CDR2 sequences are MNHNY and SVGAGI (reference sequence). The CDR3 has 15 residues. With 2 bases removed from V and 1 base from J, the gap between germline ends came to 9 bases.

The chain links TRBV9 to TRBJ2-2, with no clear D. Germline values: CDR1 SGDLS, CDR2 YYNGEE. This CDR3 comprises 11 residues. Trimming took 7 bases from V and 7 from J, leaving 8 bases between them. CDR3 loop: CASAKNGELFF. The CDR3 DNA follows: TGTGCCAGCGCTAAGAACGGGGAGCTGTTTTTT. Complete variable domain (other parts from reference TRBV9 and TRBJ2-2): DSGVTQTPKHLITATGQRVTLRCSPRSGDLSVYWYQQSLDQGLQFLIQYYNGEERAKGNILERFSAQQFPDLHSELNLSSLELGDSALYFCASAKNGELFFGEGSRLTVL.

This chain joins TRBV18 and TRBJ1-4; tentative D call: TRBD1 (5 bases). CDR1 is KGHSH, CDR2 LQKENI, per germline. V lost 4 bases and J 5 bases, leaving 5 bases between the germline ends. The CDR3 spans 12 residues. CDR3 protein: CASSRGNEKLFF. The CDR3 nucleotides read TGTGCCAGCTCACGGGGGAATGAAAAACTGTTTTTT. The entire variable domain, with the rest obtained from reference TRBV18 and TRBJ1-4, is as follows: NAGVMQNPRHLVRRRGQEARLRCSPMKGHSHVYWYRQLPEEGLKFMVYLQKENIIDESGMPKERFSAEFPKEGPSILRIQQVVRGDSAAYFCASSRGNEKLFFGSGTQLSVL.

The CDR3: CASSQVPGPGELFF. The CDR3 region has the DNA TGCGCCAGCAGCCAAGTACCAGGTCCCGGGGAGCTGTTTTTT. The gene calls are TRBV4-1 and TRBJ2-2, with unresolved D. CDR1 MGHRA and CDR2 YSYEKL come from the germline V gene. The CDR3 runs to 14 residues. V gave up 1 base and J gave up 6 bases, with 9 bases separating them.

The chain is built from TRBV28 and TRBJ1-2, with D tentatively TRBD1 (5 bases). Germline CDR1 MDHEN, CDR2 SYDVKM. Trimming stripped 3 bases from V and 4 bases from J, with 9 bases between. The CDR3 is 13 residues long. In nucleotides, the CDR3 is TGTGCCAGCAGTTTTTTGGGGACCTATGGCTACACCTTC. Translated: CASSFLGTYGYTF.

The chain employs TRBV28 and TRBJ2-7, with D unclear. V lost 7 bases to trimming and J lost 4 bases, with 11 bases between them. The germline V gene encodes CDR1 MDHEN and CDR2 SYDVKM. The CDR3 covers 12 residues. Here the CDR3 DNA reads TGTGCCAGCAAAGACCCCCGATACGAGCAGTACTTC. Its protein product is CASKDPRYEQYF.

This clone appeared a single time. CDR3 sequence (DNA): TGCGCCAGCAGCCCTTGGACAGGCACAGATACGCAGTATTTT. Residues: CASSPWTGTDTQYF. J is TRBJ2-3 and V is TRBV5-1, with D possibly matching TRBD1 (6 bases). CDR3 length: 14 residues. The V gene's germline CDR1 is SGHRS and CDR2 YFSETQ. V lost 4 bases to trimming and J lost 1 base, with 10 bases between them.

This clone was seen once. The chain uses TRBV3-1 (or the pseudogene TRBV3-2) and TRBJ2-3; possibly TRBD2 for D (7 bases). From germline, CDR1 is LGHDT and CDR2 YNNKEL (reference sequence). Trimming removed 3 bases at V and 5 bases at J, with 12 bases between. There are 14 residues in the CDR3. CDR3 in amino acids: CASSQAGAGDTQYF. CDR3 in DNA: TGTGCCAGCAGCCAGGCGGGGGCGGGAGATACGCAGTATTTT.

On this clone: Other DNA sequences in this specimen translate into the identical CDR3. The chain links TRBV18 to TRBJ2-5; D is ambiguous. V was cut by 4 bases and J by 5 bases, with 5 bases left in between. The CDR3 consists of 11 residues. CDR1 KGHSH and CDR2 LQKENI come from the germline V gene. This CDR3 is CASSQEETQYF. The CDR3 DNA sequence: TGTGCCAGCTCACAGGAGGAGACCCAGTACTTC.

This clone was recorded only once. CDR3 sequence: CASSWKAGTGGVGAFF. CDR3 DNA: TGTGCCAGCAGCTGGAAAGCCGGGACAGGGGGCGTCGGGGCTTTCTTT. The V and J genes are TRBV7-9 and TRBJ1-1, with 12 bases fitting TRBD1. The CDR3 contains 16 residues. The germline CDR1 and CDR2 sequences are SEHNR and FQNEAQ (reference sequence). V lost 4 bases, J lost 11 bases, and 14 bases stayed unmatched. Together with reference TRBV7-9 and TRBJ1-1, the CDR3 gives the full variable domain: DTGVSQNPRHKITKRGQNVTFRCDPISEHNRLYWYRQTLGQGPEFLTYFQNEAQLEKSRLLSDRFSAERPKGSFSTLEIQRTEQGDSAMYLCASSWKAGTGGVGAFFGQGTRLTVV.

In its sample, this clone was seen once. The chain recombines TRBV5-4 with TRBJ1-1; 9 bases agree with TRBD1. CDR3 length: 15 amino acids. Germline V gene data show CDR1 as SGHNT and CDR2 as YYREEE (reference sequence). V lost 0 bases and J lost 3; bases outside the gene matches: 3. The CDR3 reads CASSLDRGRDTEAFF. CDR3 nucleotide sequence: TGTGCCAGCAGCTTGGACAGGGGGCGCGACACTGAAGCTTTCTTT.

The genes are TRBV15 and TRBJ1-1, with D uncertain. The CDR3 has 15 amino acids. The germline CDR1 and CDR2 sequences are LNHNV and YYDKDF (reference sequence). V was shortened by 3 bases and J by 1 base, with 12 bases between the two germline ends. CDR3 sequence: CATSRGDPSNTEAFF. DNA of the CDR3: TGTGCCACCAGCAGGGGTGATCCGTCGAACACTGAAGCTTTCTTT.

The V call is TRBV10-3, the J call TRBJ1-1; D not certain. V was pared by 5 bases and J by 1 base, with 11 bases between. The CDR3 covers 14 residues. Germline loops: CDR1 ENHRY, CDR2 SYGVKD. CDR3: CAISRTGTNTEAFF. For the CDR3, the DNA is TGTGCCATCAGTAGGACGGGAACGAACACTGAAGCTTTCTTT.

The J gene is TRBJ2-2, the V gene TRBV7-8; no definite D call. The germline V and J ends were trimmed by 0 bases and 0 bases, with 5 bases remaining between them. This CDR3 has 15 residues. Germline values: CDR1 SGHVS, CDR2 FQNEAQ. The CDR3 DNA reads TGTGCCAGCAGCTTAGCGGCTGCGAACACCGGGGAGCTGTTTTTT. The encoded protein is CASSLAAANTGELFF.

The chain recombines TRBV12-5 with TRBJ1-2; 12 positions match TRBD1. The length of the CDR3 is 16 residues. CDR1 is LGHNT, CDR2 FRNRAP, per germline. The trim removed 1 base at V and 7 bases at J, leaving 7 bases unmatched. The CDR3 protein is CASGLEPPGQGAGYTF. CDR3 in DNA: TGTGCTAGTGGTTTGGAACCTCCGGGACAGGGGGCTGGCTACACCTTC.